Each of the 24 T cell receptor beta chains below was sequenced from the same sample in a study of T cell responses to AZD1222 COVID-19 vaccine. TCRdb's copy holds only in-frame clones and misses some; the assay was immunoSEQ multiplex PCR. The repertoire has about 140,000 clones, 89% of them found once; the top ten carry approximately 3%. The sequencing here drew on peripheral blood, taken on day 0 of AZD1222 vaccination. The receptors come from an adult in good health.

The rearrangement joins TRBV7-2 to TRBJ1-2; D is possibly TRBD1 (5 bases). The CDR3 extends over 14 amino acids. Trimming cost V 4 bases and J 5 bases, with 14 bases left between them. Germline assignment: CDR1 SGHTA and CDR2 FQGNSA. CDR3 bases: TGTGCCAGCAGCTCTCTTGGGGGAGGGTATGGCTACACCTTC. Translated, it gives CASSSLGGGYGYTF.

J is TRBJ1-2 and V is TRBV28; D remains ambiguous. This CDR3 comprises 15 residues. The germline V gene has CDR1 MDHEN and CDR2 SYDVKM. Trimming pared 1 base from V and 5 bases from J, leaving 14 bases between. The CDR3 DNA reads TGTGCCAGCAGTTTATCAGCACGTCTTGGTTATGGCTACACCTTC. Amino acid sequence: CASSLSARLGYGYTF.

The chain has TRBV29-1 and TRBJ2-1, with 12 bases aligning to TRBD1. CDR1 and CDR2 from the germline V gene are SQVTM and ANQGSEA. This CDR3 spans 16 amino acids. The V segment lost 2 bases and the J segment 9 bases; nucleotides outside the gene matches: 11. This chain's CDR3 is CSVENSRDRGRGEQFF. The CDR3 DNA is TGCAGCGTTGAAAACTCCCGGGACAGGGGGCGAGGTGAGCAGTTCTTC.

This rearrangement joins TRBV11-3 to TRBJ2-1; 9 positions match TRBD1. Germline-derived CDR1 and CDR2 are SGHNT and YENEEA. CDR3 length: 15 amino acids. The V segment lost 5 bases and the J segment 2 bases; nucleotides outside the gene matches: 4. The CDR3 DNA reads TGTGCCAGCAGCCCCGGGACAGGGCCCTACAATGAGCAGTTCTTC. Translating gives CASSPGTGPYNEQFF. Full variable domain (remainder filled in from reference TRBV11-3 and TRBJ2-1): EAGVVQSPRYKIIEKKQPVAFWCNPISGHNTLYWYLQNLGQGPELLIRYENEEAVDDSQLPKDRFSAERLKGVDSTLKIQPAELGDSAVYLCASSPGTGPYNEQFFGPGTRLTVL.

V and J are TRBV5-1 and TRBJ2-2; 8 bases are shared with TRBD2. Germline V gene lookup returns CDR1 SGHRS and CDR2 YFSETQ. The CDR3 totals 15 residues. V was pared by 6 bases and J by 5 bases, with 9 bases of the junction left unmatched. DNA of the CDR3: TGCGCCAGCAAGGGAGCGGGAGTCGGGACCGGGGAGCTGTTTTTT. As protein: CASKGAGVGTGELFF.

The chain employs TRBV5-6 and TRBJ1-5; no clear D gene. The CDR3 loop spans 14 amino acids. V lost 7 bases, J lost 6 bases, and 17 bases lay in between. Germline CDR1 reads SGHDT; CDR2 reads YYEEEE. This chain's CDR3 is CASQSGVVGQPQHF. The DNA for the CDR3 is TGTGCCAGCCAGTCGGGTGTGGTAGGTCAGCCCCAGCATTTT.

The chain joins TRBV20-1 to TRBJ2-7, with D unclear. CDR1 and CDR2 from the germline V gene are DFQATT and SNEGSKA (reference sequence). The germline V and J ends were trimmed by 3 bases and 1 base, with 7 bases remaining between them. The CDR3 runs 12 residues. DNA of the CDR3: TGCAGTGCTAGTGAAGGTTCCTACGAGCAGTACTTC. This translates into CSASEGSYEQYF.

V and J are TRBV19 and TRBJ1-2; a weak D match, TRBD1 (6 bases). From germline, CDR1 is LNHDA and CDR2 SQIVND (reference sequence). V was shortened by 1 base and J by 0 bases, with 9 bases between the two germline ends. The CDR3 has 15 residues. DNA for the CDR3: TGTGCCAGTAGTATAGCAGGGGCGGCTAACTATGGCTACACCTTC. Encoded protein: CASSIAGAANYGYTF.

The genes are TRBV7-9 and TRBJ2-2; 11 nucleotides line up with TRBD2. The J segment lost 3 bases and the V segment lost 5 bases, leaving 11 bases of the junction unmatched. Per the germline V gene, CDR1 is SEHNR and CDR2 is FQNEAQ (reference sequence). The length of the CDR3 is 18 residues. The CDR3 reads CASSPPASGRRDTGELFF. DNA for the CDR3: TGTGCCAGCAGCCCCCCCGCTAGCGGGAGGAGGGACACCGGGGAGCTGTTTTTT. Combining the CDR3 with reference TRBV7-9 and TRBJ2-2 gives the whole variable domain DTGVSQNPRHKITKRGQNVTFRCDPISEHNRLYWYRQTLGQGPEFLTYFQNEAQLEKSRLLSDRFSAERPKGSFSTLEIQRTEQGDSAMYLCASSPPASGRRDTGELFFGEGSRLTVL.

The chain carries TRBV7-3 and TRBJ2-1; D unclear. Germline CDR1 reads SGHTA; CDR2 reads FQGTGA. Trimming left V 2 bases short and J 5 bases short, with 7 bases between. This CDR3 contains 13 residues. CDR3 sequence reads: CASSLGRNNEQFF. The DNA of the CDR3 is TGTGCCAGCAGCTTAGGACGGAACAATGAGCAGTTCTTC.

The V and J genes are TRBV11-1 and TRBJ1-4; D is ambiguous. CDR3 size: 15 residues. Germline CDR1 reads SGHAT; CDR2 reads FQDESV (reference sequence). Deletions cut 5 bases from V and 5 bases from J, with 15 bases between. The CDR3 protein is CASSTRVRANEKLFF. CDR3 sequence (DNA): TGTGCCAGCAGCACGAGGGTTCGGGCAAATGAAAAACTGTTTTTT.

This chain uses TRBV11-2 with TRBJ1-1; D uncertain. The germline V gene has CDR1 SGHAT and CDR2 FQNNGV. There are 17 residues in the CDR3. Trimming removed 1 base at V and 1 base at J, with 16 bases between. Here the CDR3 DNA reads TGTGCCAGCAGCTTAGGACGGACCCTATTCCCGAACACTGAAGCTTTCTTT. This translates into CASSLGRTLFPNTEAFF.

This rearrangement joins TRBV11-2 to TRBJ2-1, with TRBD2 matching 12 bases. The CDR3 is 16 amino acids. Losses at the gene ends were 5 bases for V and 7 bases for J; bases not matched to a gene: 9. In germline, CDR1 is SGHAT, CDR2 FQNNGV. This chain's CDR3 is CASSPRLAGAVNEQFF. The CDR3 nucleotides read TGTGCCAGCAGCCCCCGACTAGCGGGGGCAGTAAATGAGCAGTTCTTC.

The chain combines TRBV27 with TRBJ1-2, with unresolved D. Germline V gene data show CDR1 as MNHEY and CDR2 as SMNVEV (reference sequence). CDR3 length: 13 residues. The V gene lost 3 bases and the J gene lost 2 bases, with 7 bases spanning the gap. CDR3 coding DNA: TGTGCCAGCAGTTTGAGACAAAACTATGGCTACACCTTC. It encodes CASSLRQNYGYTF.

The chain links TRBV2 to TRBJ1-6; possibly TRBD1 for D (5 bases). The CDR3 has 13 amino acids. Trimming stripped 3 bases from V and 11 bases from J, with 11 bases between. Germline CDR1 reads SNHLY; CDR2 reads FYNNEI. The CDR3: CASSDRAPAPLHF. In DNA, the CDR3 is TGTGCCAGCAGTGACAGGGCACCCGCACCCCTCCACTTT.

The chain recombines TRBV11-2 with TRBJ2-7, with D unclear. CDR1 is SGHAT, CDR2 FQNNGV, per germline. CDR3 length equals 13 residues. V was clipped by 5 bases and J by 6 bases, with 14 bases between them. The CDR3 DNA follows: TGTGCCAGCAGCCCCGCCTCCGTCCGCGAGCAGTACTTC. As protein: CASSPASVREQYF.

The chain recombines TRBV11-2 with TRBJ1-4; the D is unclear. Looked up from germline, CDR1 is SGHAT and CDR2 is FQNNGV. The CDR3 length is 15 residues. V lost 1 base and J 0 bases, leaving 6 bases between the germline ends. CDR3 loop: CASSLGLTTNEKLFF. The CDR3 nucleotides are TGTGCCAGCAGCTTAGGATTGACAACTAATGAAAAACTGTTTTTT.

The rearrangement links TRBV5-3 to TRBJ2-1, with TRBD2 identical over 11 bases. TRBV5-3 falls under the ORF class, with uncertain function. J was trimmed by 4 bases and V by 0 bases; bases with no gene match: 6. The length of the CDR3 is 17 residues. The CDR3 spells CARSLVLAGGLYNEQFF. Here the CDR3 DNA reads TGTGCCAGAAGCTTGGTGCTAGCGGGGGGTCTATACAATGAGCAGTTCTTC.

V usage is TRBV5-1 and J usage is TRBJ2-7; D remains ambiguous. The CDR3 totals 14 residues. Trimming took off 0 bases at V and 2 bases at J, with 9 bases between the two ends. Germline V gene lookup returns CDR1 SGHRS and CDR2 YFSETQ. The CDR3 region has the DNA TGCGCCAGCAGCTTGGAAGGACCAACCTACGAGCAGTACTTC. It translates to CASSLEGPTYEQYF.

CDR3 nucleotide sequence: TGTGCCAGCCCCTTACAGGGGAGGGCCTCCTACGAGCAGTACTTC. This sequence encodes CASPLQGRASYEQYF. The J gene is TRBJ2-7, the V gene TRBV6-4; D possibly matches TRBD1 or TRBD2 (7 bases each). Trimming removed 8 bases at V and 0 bases at J, with 17 bases between. Germline CDR1 is MRHNA and CDR2 is SNTAGT. This CDR3 has 15 amino acids.

The chain is built from TRBV16 and TRBJ1-4; D not resolved. V was clipped by 2 bases and J by 8 bases, with 15 bases between them. The CDR3 runs 15 residues. Germline V lookup: CDR1 KGHSY, CDR2 FQNENV. CDR3 nucleotides: TGTGCCAGCAGCCAAGCGCTCAGATCCGGGGAAAAACTGTTTTTT. Protein sequence: CASSQALRSGEKLFF. Drawing the rest from reference TRBV16 and TRBJ1-4, the complete variable domain is GEEVAQTPKHLVRGEGQKAKLYCAPIKGHSYVFWYQQVLKNEFKFLISFQNENVFDETGMPKERFSAKCLPNSPCSLEIQATKLEDSAVYFCASSQALRSGEKLFFGSGTQLSVL.

V is TRBV6-1 and J is TRBJ2-7; 8 bases match TRBD1. The CDR3 runs to 16 residues. The germline V gene encodes CDR1 MNHNS and CDR2 SASEGT. The V gene end was trimmed by 0 bases and the J gene end by 0 bases; junction bases not matched to a gene: 4. In DNA, the CDR3 is TGTGCCAGCAGTGAAGCGCCACAGGGGGTCTCCTACGAGCAGTACTTC. The encoded protein is CASSEAPQGVSYEQYF.

The chain combines TRBV7-6 with TRBJ2-7; 10 positions agree with TRBD1. CDR3 length: 14 amino acids. Trimming took 5 bases from V and 5 from J; bases not matched to a gene: 6. Germline CDR1 reads SGHVS; CDR2 reads FNYEAQ. As DNA, the CDR3 is TGTGCCAGCAGCCGGGGACAGGGGTGGCACGAGCAGTACTTC. Protein: CASSRGQGWHEQYF.

This clone occurred a few times. The junction departs from germline at one end; a sequencing error may be responsible. The chain couples TRBV6-4 to TRBJ2-6, with 7 bases matching TRBD2. The V gene's germline CDR1 is MRHNA and CDR2 SNTAGT. The CDR3 spans 17 residues. CDR3 coding DNA: TGTGCCAGCAGTCACTCACCGGGGGGCTCTGGGGCCAACGTCCTGACTTTC. It is translated as CASSHSPGGSGANVLTF.